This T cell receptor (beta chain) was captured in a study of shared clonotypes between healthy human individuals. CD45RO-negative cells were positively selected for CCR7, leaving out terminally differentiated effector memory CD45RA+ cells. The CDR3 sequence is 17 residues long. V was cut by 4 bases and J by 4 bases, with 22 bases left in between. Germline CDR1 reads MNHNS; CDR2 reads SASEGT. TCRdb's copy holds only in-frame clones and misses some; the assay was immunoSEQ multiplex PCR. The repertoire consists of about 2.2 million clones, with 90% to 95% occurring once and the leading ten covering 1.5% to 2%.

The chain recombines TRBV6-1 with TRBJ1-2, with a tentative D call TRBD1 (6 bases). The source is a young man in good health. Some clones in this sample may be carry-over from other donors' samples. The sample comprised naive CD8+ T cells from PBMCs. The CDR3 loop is CASSGLRDDRITYGYTF. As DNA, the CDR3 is TGTGCCAGCAGTGGCCTAAGGGACGACAGGATCACCTATGGCTACACCTTC.